This TCR beta chain was sequenced in a study of T cell changes during pregnancy in multiple sclerosis. TCRdb's copy holds only in-frame clones and misses some; the assay was immunoSEQ multiplex PCR. The table shows roughly 30,000 clones, with more than 75% occurring only once. Trimming shortened V by 2 bases and J by 5 bases, and 18 bases separated the two germline ends. CDR1 and CDR2 (germline): MNHEY, SVGAGI. This CDR3 has 16 residues. The source was CD8+ T cells from peripheral blood mononuclear cells, collected after pregnancy. This clonotype was obtained from a female donor with multiple sclerosis, enrolled in a pregnancy study. This chain links TRBV6-5 with TRBJ2-5; D unresolved. The chain's CDR3 is CASSYPKRGVLETQYF. Here the CDR3 DNA reads TGTGCCAGCAGTTACCCGAAACGAGGAGTACTGGAGACCCAGTACTTC.